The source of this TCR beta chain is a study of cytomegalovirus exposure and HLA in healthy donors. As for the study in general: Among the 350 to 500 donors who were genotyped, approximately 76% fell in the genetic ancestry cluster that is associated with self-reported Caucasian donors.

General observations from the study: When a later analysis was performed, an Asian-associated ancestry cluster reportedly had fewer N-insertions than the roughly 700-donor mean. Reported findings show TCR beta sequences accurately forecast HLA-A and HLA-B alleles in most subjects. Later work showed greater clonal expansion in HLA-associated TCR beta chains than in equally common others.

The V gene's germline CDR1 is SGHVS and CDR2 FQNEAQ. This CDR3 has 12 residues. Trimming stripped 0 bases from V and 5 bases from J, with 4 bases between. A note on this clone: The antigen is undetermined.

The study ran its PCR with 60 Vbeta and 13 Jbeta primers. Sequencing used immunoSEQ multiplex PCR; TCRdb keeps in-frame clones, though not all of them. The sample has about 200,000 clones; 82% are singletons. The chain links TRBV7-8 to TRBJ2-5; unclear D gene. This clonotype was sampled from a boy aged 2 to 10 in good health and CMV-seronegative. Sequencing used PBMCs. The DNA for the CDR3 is TGTGCCAGCAGCTTAGCCCTGGAGACCCAGTACTTC. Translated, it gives CASSLALETQYF. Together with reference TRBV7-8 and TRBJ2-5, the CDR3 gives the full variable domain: GAGVSQSPRYKVAKRGQDVALRCDPISGHVSLFWYQQALGQGPEFLTYFQNEAQLDKSGLPSDRFFAERPEGSVSTLKIQRTQQEDSAVYLCASSLALETQYFGPGTRLLVL.